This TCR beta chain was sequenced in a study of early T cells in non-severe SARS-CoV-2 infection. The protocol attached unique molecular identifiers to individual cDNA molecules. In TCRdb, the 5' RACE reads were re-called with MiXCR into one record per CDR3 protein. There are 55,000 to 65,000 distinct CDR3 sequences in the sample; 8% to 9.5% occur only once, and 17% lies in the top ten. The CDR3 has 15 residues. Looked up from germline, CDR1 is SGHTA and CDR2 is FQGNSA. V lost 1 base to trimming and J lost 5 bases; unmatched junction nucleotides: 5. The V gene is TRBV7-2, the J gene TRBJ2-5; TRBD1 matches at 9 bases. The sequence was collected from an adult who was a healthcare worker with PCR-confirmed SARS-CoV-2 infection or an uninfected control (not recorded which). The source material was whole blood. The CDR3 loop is CASSLGDRDVETQYF. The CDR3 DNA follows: TGTGCCAGCAGCTTAGGGGACAGGGATGTGGAGACCCAGTACTTC.